This T cell receptor beta chain appears in the sequencing data of a study of shared clonotypes between healthy human individuals. Study in general: Each donor had three CD4 naive, three CD4 memory, two CD8 naive and one CD8 memory plate. Findings and limits, study-wide: Memory subsets generally showed lower estimated richness than naive subsets.

Generated by immunoSEQ multiplex PCR, the TCRdb table keeps only in-frame clones and is missing some. The table includes around 690,000 clones, 90% detected once. Per the germline V gene, CDR1 is MNHEY and CDR2 is SVGAGI. CDR3 length equals 14 residues. With regard to this clone: Antigen: not known. A clone one base away is much larger, so this may be a read error.

The J gene is TRBJ1-1, the V gene TRBV6-5; D gene unclear. This sequence was found in a man younger than 30 in good health. Some clones in this sample may be carry-over from other donors' samples. Sequenced: memory CD8+ T cells from PBMCs. Subset indicated: CD45RO+ cells pooled with CCR7-negative TemRA cells. This CDR3 reads CVSSPTFGGTEAFF. In DNA, the CDR3 is TGTGTCAGCAGCCCAACCTTCGGAGGTACTGAAGCTTTCTTT.